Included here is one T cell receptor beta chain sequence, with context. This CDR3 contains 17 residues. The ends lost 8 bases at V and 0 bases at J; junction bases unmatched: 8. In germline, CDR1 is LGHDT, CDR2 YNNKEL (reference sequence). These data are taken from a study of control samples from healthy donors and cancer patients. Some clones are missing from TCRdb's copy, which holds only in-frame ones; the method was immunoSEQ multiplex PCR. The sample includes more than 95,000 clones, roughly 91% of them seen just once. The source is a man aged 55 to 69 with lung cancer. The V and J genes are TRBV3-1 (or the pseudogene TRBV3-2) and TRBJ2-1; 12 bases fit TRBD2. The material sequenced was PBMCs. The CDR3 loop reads CASGGTSGWSSYNEQFF. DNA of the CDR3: TGTGCCAGCGGGGGGACTAGCGGGTGGAGCTCCTACAATGAGCAGTTCTTC.